Each of the 15 T cell receptor beta chains below was sequenced from the same sample in a study of T cell clones after liver transplantation. Some clones are missing from TCRdb's copy, which holds only in-frame ones; the method was immunoSEQ multiplex PCR. The data show tens of thousands of clones, roughly 80% seen once. Material: CD4+ T cells from blood, obtained at the 22-month timepoint. Receptors were obtained from a human patient who received a liver transplant. These T cells may partly come from the graft donor.

The chain combines TRBV9 with TRBJ2-7, with D unresolved. Trimming left V 5 bases short and J 0 bases short, with 3 bases between. Germline CDR1 SGDLS, CDR2 YYNGEE. The CDR3 loop spans 11 amino acids. For the CDR3, the DNA is TGTGCCAGCAGGGACTCCTACGAGCAGTACTTC. This gives the protein CASRDSYEQYF.

V and J are TRBV5-1 and TRBJ1-1, with TRBD1 identical over 9 bases. This CDR3 has 15 amino acids. J gave up 4 bases and V 4 bases, and 8 bases lay outside the gene matches. Per the germline V gene, CDR1 is SGHRS and CDR2 is YFSETQ. This CDR3 is CASSPGTGRATEAFF. The CDR3, as DNA: TGCGCCAGCAGCCCTGGGACAGGGCGGGCCACTGAAGCTTTCTTT.

This clone was found once. J is TRBJ1-3 and V is TRBV5-1; tentative D call: TRBD1 (5 bases). V lost 2 bases to trimming and J lost 0 bases, with 15 bases between them. Germline V gene sequence: CDR1 SGHRS, CDR2 YFSETQ. The CDR3 consists of 17 residues. In DNA, the CDR3 is TGCGCCAGCAGCTTCTCGCGTATGAGGGGCTCTGGAAACACCATATATTTT. This codes for CASSFSRMRGSGNTIYF.

V usage is TRBV7-3 and J usage is TRBJ2-3; 8 bases are shared with TRBD1. The CDR3 length is 14 residues. J lost 5 bases, V lost 5 bases, and 6 bases had no gene match. CDR1 is SGHTA and CDR2 is FQGTGA in the germline V gene. The CDR3 protein is CASSPDRALDTQYF. CDR3 nucleotides: TGTGCCAGCAGCCCGGACAGGGCCTTAGATACGCAGTATTTT.

The chain is built from TRBV6-6 and TRBJ2-2; possibly TRBD1 or TRBD2 for D (5 bases each). Trimming cost V 8 bases and J 1 base, with 8 bases left between them. Germline loops: CDR1 MNHNY, CDR2 SVGAGI (reference sequence). This CDR3 has 13 residues. CDR3 region: CASGTGNTGELFF. In DNA form, the CDR3 reads TGTGCCAGCGGGACCGGGAACACCGGGGAGCTGTTTTTT.

The CDR3 region is CASSLGEDTDTQYF. In DNA, the CDR3 is TGCGCCAGCAGCTTGGGGGAAGACACAGATACGCAGTATTTT. The V call is TRBV5-1, the J call TRBJ2-3; the D is unclear. From germline, CDR1 is SGHRS and CDR2 YFSETQ. Trimming removed 0 bases from V and 2 bases from J, with 7 bases in between. This CDR3 comprises 14 residues.

This clone was seen only a few times. The chain employs TRBV19 and TRBJ2-1; the match to TRBD2 covers 11 bases. Germline CDR1 LNHDA, CDR2 SQIVND (reference sequence). V shed 5 bases, J shed 7 bases, and the junction held 13 bases outside the gene matches. This CDR3 has 17 amino acids. In DNA form, the CDR3 reads TGTGCCAGTAGTTCTAATCGACTAGCGGGATTCGGGAATGAGCAGTTCTTC. Protein sequence: CASSSNRLAGFGNEQFF.

The chain recombines TRBV27 with TRBJ2-5; D possibly matches TRBD1 or TRBD2 (5 bases each). This CDR3 region has 13 residues. The ends were cut back, 8 bases at V and 2 bases at J, with 12 bases in the middle. CDR1 is MNHEY, CDR2 SMNVEV, per germline (reference sequence). In DNA, the CDR3 is TGTGCCAGCTCCCGGGGCGGGCAAGAGACCCAGTACTTC. It codes for CASSRGGQETQYF.

This chain links TRBV15 with TRBJ2-3; the D is unclear. CDR3 size: 11 residues. Per germline, CDR1 LNHNV and CDR2 YYDKDF (reference sequence). V shed 5 bases and J shed 10 bases, with 10 bases lying between them. The CDR3 bases are TGTGCCACCAGCGTGTTGGCGGCGCAGTATTTT. Translation: CATSVLAAQYF.

V gene TRBV6-6 combines with J gene TRBJ2-5, with D tentatively TRBD1 (7 bases). The CDR3 sequence is 14 residues long. V lost 6 bases, J lost 8 bases, and 19 bases lay in between. Germline V gene sequence: CDR1 MNHNY, CDR2 SVGAGI (reference sequence). CDR3 nucleotides: TGTGCCAGCAGCTCCACGGGGCAGGGGGGCACCCAGTACTTC. Amino acid sequence: CASSSTGQGGTQYF.

The chain uses TRBV25-1 and TRBJ2-5; possibly TRBD1 for D (6 bases). The CDR3 runs 14 residues. Germline values: CDR1 MGHDK, CDR2 SYGVNS. Trimming shortened V by 4 bases and J by 9 bases, and 18 bases separated the two germline ends. The CDR3 bases are TGTGCCAGCAGTGGTCCAGGGGCGCCCCGGTCCCAGTACTTC. It specifies CASSGPGAPRSQYF.

The rearrangement uses TRBV7-9 and TRBJ2-4; TRBD2 is a possible D gene (6 bases). The germline V gene has CDR1 SEHNR and CDR2 FQNEAQ (reference sequence). Trimming cost V 1 base and J 3 bases, with 13 bases left between them. The CDR3 consists of 16 residues. CDR3 sequence reads: CASSLGSSAFKNIQYF. For the CDR3, the DNA is TGTGCCAGCAGCTTAGGCTCTAGCGCTTTCAAAAACATTCAGTACTTC.

The chain has TRBV19 and TRBJ1-2, with D possibly TRBD1 on 6 matching bases. Germline V CDR1 and CDR2: LNHDA, SQIVND (reference sequence). V was clipped by 3 bases and J by 0 bases, with 17 bases between them. The CDR3 sequence is 17 residues long. The CDR3 nucleotides are TGTGCCAGTAGTATGGTAGAGGCCAGGGGAGCTAACTATGGCTACACCTTC. This codes for CASSMVEARGANYGYTF.

The chain has TRBV2 and TRBJ1-2, with TRBD1 as a possible D gene (6 bases). V lost 8 bases and J lost 3, with 13 bases in between. The CDR3 is made up of 13 amino acids. Germline CDR1 is SNHLY and CDR2 is FYNNEI. The CDR3 bases are TGTGCCAGCCTTAGGGGGGACTACTATGGCTACACCTTC. This sequence encodes CASLRGDYYGYTF.

V and J are TRBV5-4 and TRBJ2-5; 9 positions match TRBD1. Trimming cost V 4 bases and J 1 base; bases outside gene matches: 8. Looked up from germline, CDR1 is SGHNT and CDR2 is YYREEE (reference sequence). The CDR3 is 16 residues long. CDR3 residues: CASSGFPGQGQETQYF. DNA of the CDR3: TGTGCCAGCAGCGGATTTCCGGGACAGGGCCAAGAGACCCAGTACTTC.